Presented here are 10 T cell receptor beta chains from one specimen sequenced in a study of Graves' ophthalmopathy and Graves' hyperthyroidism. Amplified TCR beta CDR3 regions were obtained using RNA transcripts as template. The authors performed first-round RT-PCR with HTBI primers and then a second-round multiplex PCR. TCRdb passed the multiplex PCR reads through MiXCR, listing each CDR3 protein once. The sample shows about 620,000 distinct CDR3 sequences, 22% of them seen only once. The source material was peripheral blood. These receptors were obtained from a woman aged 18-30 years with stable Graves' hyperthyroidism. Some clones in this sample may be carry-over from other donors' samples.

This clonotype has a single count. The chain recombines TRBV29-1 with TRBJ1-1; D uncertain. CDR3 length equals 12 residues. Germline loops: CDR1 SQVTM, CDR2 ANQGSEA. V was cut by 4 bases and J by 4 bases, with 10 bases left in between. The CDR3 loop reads CSVARVGTEAFF. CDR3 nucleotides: TGCAGCGTTGCGAGGGTGGGCACTGAAGCTTTCTTT.

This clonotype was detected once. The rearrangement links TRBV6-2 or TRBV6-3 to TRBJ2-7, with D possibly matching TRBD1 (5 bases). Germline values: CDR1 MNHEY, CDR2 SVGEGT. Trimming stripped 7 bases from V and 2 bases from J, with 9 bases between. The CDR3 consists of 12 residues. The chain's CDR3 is CASIQAPYEQYF. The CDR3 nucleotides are TGTGCCAGCATACAGGCTCCCTACGAGCAGTACTTC.

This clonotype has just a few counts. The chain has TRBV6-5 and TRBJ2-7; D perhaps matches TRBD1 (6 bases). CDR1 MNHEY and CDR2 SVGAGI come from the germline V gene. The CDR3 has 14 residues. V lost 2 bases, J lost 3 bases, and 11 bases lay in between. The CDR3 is CASSYPGTSYEQYF. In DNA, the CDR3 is TGTGCCAGCAGTTACCCTGGGACAAGCTACGAGCAGTACTTC.

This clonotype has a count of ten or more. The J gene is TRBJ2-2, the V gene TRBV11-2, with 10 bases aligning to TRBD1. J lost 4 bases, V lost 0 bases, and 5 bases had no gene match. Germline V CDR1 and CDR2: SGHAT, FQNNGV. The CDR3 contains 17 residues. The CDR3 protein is CASSLDGTGESTGELFF. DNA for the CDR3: TGTGCCAGCAGCTTAGACGGGACAGGGGAGTCCACCGGGGAGCTGTTTTTT.

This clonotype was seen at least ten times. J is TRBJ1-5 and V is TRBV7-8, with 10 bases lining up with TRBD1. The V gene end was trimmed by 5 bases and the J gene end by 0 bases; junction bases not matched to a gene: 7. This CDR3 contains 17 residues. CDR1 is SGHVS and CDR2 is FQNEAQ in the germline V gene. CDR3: CASSLGTGAYSNQPQHF. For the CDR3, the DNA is TGTGCCAGCAGCCTCGGGACAGGGGCATATAGCAATCAGCCCCAGCATTTT.

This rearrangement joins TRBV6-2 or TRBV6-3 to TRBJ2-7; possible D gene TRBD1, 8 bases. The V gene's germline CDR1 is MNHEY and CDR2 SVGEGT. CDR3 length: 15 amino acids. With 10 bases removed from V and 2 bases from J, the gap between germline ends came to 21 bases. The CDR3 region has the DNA TGTGCCACCCTCCTTAGACAGGGGAGGGCCTACGAGCAGTACTTC. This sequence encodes CATLLRQGRAYEQYF.

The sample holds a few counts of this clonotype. The CDR3 sequence: CASSLPPLFGTEAFF. The CDR3 DNA sequence: TGTGCCAGCAGTTTACCCCCCCTTTTTGGCACTGAAGCTTTCTTT. The chain combines TRBV28 with TRBJ1-1; D is uncertain. Germline CDR1 and CDR2: MDHEN and SYDVKM. The CDR3 covers 15 residues. Between the trimmed V and J ends, which lost 2 bases and 4 bases, there was a span of 14 bases.

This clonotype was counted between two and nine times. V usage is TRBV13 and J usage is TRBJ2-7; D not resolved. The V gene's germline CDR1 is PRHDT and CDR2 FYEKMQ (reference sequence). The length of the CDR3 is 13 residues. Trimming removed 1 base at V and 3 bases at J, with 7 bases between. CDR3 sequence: CASSLVGLYEQYF. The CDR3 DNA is TGTGCCAGCAGCTTAGTCGGGCTCTACGAGCAGTACTTC.

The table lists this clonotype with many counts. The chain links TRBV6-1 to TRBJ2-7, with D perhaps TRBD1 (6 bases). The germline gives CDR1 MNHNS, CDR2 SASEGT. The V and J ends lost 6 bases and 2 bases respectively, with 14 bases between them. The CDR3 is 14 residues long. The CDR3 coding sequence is TGTGCCAGCAGGAGACAGGCCAGCACCTACGAGCAGTACTTC. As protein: CASRRQASTYEQYF.

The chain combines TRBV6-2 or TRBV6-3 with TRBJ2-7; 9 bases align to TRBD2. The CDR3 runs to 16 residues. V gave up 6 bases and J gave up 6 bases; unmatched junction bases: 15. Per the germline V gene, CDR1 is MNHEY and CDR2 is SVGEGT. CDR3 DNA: TGTGCCAGCAGCTCCCCCTCTAGCGGGAACGCCCGCGAGCAGTACTTC. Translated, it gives CASSSPSSGNAREQYF.